What follows are 5 T cell receptor beta chains derived from one specimen sequenced in a study of spatial heterogeneity in lung cancer (dated by TCRdb to 2018 to 2020). In the paper's terms, the time point label means: sample taken at primary tumor resection. Libraries were constructed by 5' RACE. The listed sequencing device is NextSeq 500. The public reads were run again by TCRdb, first through fastp at Q25 and then through MiXCR, and only productive beta chains were kept. A single entry per CDR3 protein holds the most common genes and DNA from its merged rows. A total of some 55,000 distinct CDR3 sequences appear in this sample, under 7.5% of them only once. The ten largest clones represent roughly 14% of the sample. The material sequenced was PBMCs, taken at surgery. The receptor set was obtained from a female donor with early-stage non-small cell lung cancer.

This clonotype was observed many times. The chain has TRBV6-2 or TRBV6-3 and TRBJ2-5; weak D call: TRBD1 (7 bases). Germline loops: CDR1 MNHEY, CDR2 SVGEGT. The CDR3 has 16 amino acids. V lost 0 bases to trimming and J lost 3 bases, with 14 bases between them. In nucleotides, the CDR3 is TGTGCCAGCAGTTACTCGATCGCCAGGGGGGAAGAGACCCAGTACTTC. Translating it yields CASSYSIARGEETQYF.

This clonotype was counted many times. This sequence joins TRBV3-1 and TRBJ2-1; 9 bases are a match to TRBD1. J was trimmed by 3 bases and V by 0 bases; bases with no gene match: 3. Germline CDR1 and CDR2: LGHDT and YNNKEL (reference sequence). The CDR3 runs to 16 residues. The chain's CDR3 is CASSQDRGQGYNEQFF. DNA for the CDR3: TGTGCCAGCAGCCAAGATCGGGGACAGGGCTACAATGAGCAGTTCTTC.

The V call is TRBV9, the J call TRBJ2-1, with D unclear. Germline V gene lookup returns CDR1 SGDLS and CDR2 YYNGEE. This CDR3 region has 16 residues. V was shortened by 0 bases and J by 1 base, with 11 bases between the two germline ends. CDR3 residues: CASSVGPTLSYNEQFF. The CDR3 nucleotides read TGTGCCAGCAGCGTAGGGCCAACGCTGTCCTACAATGAGCAGTTCTTC.

This clonotype has ten or more counts. The rearrangement joins TRBV20-1 to TRBJ2-7; D unresolved. This CDR3 has 11 amino acids. From germline, CDR1 is DFQATT and CDR2 SNEGSKA (reference sequence). Deletions cut 5 bases from V and 4 bases from J, with 9 bases between. The CDR3 sequence is CSAGDEYEQYV. The CDR3 DNA sequence: TGCAGTGCTGGCGATGAATACGAGCAGTACGTC.

The sample holds many counts of this clonotype. This sequence joins TRBV20-1 and TRBJ2-1; no reliable D call. The CDR3 extends over 11 amino acids. Germline CDR1 and CDR2: DFQATT and SNEGSKA (reference sequence). The germline V and J ends were trimmed by 6 bases and 4 bases, with 7 bases remaining between them. This CDR3 reads CSAQQYNEQFF. CDR3 bases: TGCAGTGCCCAGCAGTACAATGAGCAGTTCTTC.